Shown below are 2 T cell receptor beta chains from a single sample sequenced in a study of T cells in Graves' hyperthyroidism and ophthalmopathy. RNA transcripts yielded amplified TCR beta CDR3 regions. First-round RT-PCR targeting the TCR CDR3 was performed with the HTBI primer set. TCRdb ran MiXCR on the multiplex PCR reads and lists one entry per CDR3 protein. The sample consists of more than 550,000 distinct CDR3 sequences, over 15% of them appearing once. Sequencing was done on a sample of blood. These receptors originate from a woman aged 45-65 years with Graves' hyperthyroidism that later progressed to Graves' ophthalmopathy.

This clonotype was seen ten or more times. This rearrangement joins TRBV11-2 to TRBJ1-1; a possible D gene is TRBD1 (6 bases). The germline V gene encodes CDR1 SGHAT and CDR2 FQNNGV. Deletions cut 4 bases from V and 8 bases from J, with 20 bases between. This CDR3 contains 15 residues. In DNA, the CDR3 is TGTGCCAGCAGCTCAACTAACAGGGTTGGGGGAGAAGCTTTCTTT. Translation: CASSSTNRVGGEAFF.

The rearrangement uses TRBV5-1 and TRBJ1-4; D unresolved. Trimming removed 5 bases from V and 0 bases from J, with 8 bases in between. This CDR3 is built from 14 residues. The germline V gene encodes CDR1 SGHRS and CDR2 YFSETQ. In nucleotides, the CDR3 is TGCGCCAGCAGTCACCATGCAACTAATGAAAAACTGTTTTTT. Translating gives CASSHHATNEKLFF.